Listed below are T cell receptor beta chains from one sample, sequenced in a study of metastatic and nonmetastatic thyroid tumors. TCRdb reanalyzed the PCR reads with MiXCR. The sample lists about 49,000 clones, 20% to 25% occurring once. The sequencing sample was made of blood. These receptors all stem from a female donor with papillary thyroid cancer or a benign thyroid nodule (not recorded which). Some clones in this sample may be carry-over from other donors' samples. CDR3s include the opening cysteine and the closing phenylalanine or tryptophan. D genes are given only for firm matches. The size field is filled for only some rows; it gives once, few, many or a size class.

clone_size j_call d_call v_call cdr3_aa cdr3_nt
many TRBJ2-3 . TRBV20-1 CSARDVAGTDTQYF TGCAGTGCTAGAGACGTAGCGGGCACAGATACGCAGTATTTT
many TRBJ2-5 . TRBV28 CARTGPAPPAQYF TGTGCCAGAACGGGACCTGCCCCTCCGGCCCAGTACTTC
many TRBJ1-2 . TRBV18 CASSPPTEANYGYTF TGTGCCAGCTCACCACCGACAGAAGCTAACTATGGCTACACCTTC
many TRBJ1-1 TRBD1 TRBV28 CASSEGATEAFF TGTGCCAGCAGTGAGGGGGCCACTGAAGCTTTCTTT
. TRBJ2-1 TRBD2 TRBV20-1 CSANYLLAGGPSEQFF TGCAGTGCCAACTACCTACTAGCGGGAGGCCCCAGTGAGCAGTTCTTC
many TRBJ2-7 TRBD2 TRBV9 CASSVTSGDYEQYF TGTGCCAGCAGCGTGACTAGCGGGGACTACGAGCAGTACTTC
. TRBJ2-7 TRBD1 TRBV6-5 CASSSDRADDEQYF TGTGCCAGCAGTTCCGACAGGGCGGACGACGAGCAGTACTTC
many TRBJ1-6 TRBD1 TRBV19 CASSHGQGHSPLHF TGTGCCAGTAGCCACGGACAGGGTCATTCACCCCTCCACTTT
many TRBJ2-3 TRBD2 TRBV5-6 CASSSTWTSGSTDTQYF TGTGCCAGCAGCTCAACATGGACTAGCGGGAGTACAGATACGCAGTATTTT
many TRBJ1-2 TRBD1 TRBV18 CASSPRTGHRYGYTF TGTGCCAGCTCACCGCGGACAGGGCACCGGTATGGCTACACCTTC
many TRBJ1-2 TRBD1 TRBV28 CASSLPGTGAVGYTF TGTGCCAGCAGTTTACCCGGGACAGGGGCGGTTGGCTACACCTTC
many TRBJ2-1 . TRBV11-3 CASSLSGSRERFF TGTGCCAGCAGCTTGAGTGGAAGTAGGGAGCGGTTCTTC
many TRBJ2-3 . TRBV27 CASSLMGTDTQYF TGTGCCAGCAGTTTAATGGGGACAGATACGCAGTATTTT
. TRBJ2-2 TRBD1 TRBV4-1 CASSQRQGQWATGELLF TGCGCCAGCAGCCAACGACAGGGCCAGTGGGCCACCGGGGAGCTGCTTTTT
many TRBJ2-3 TRBD2 TRBV29-1 CSGRLAGADTQYF TGCAGCGGTAGACTAGCGGGAGCAGATACGCAGTATTTT
. TRBJ2-4 . TRBV29-1 CSALSDLAKNIEYF TGCAGCGCTCTATCGGACCTAGCCAAAAACATTGAGTACTTC
many TRBJ2-1 . TRBV27 CASSFTGFHEQFF TGTGCCAGCAGTTTTACAGGGTTTCATGAGCAGTTCTTC
many TRBJ2-3 . TRBV6-5 CASSYLRADTQYF TGTGCCAGCAGTTACCTGCGGGCAGATACGCAGTATTTT
many TRBJ1-1 . TRBV11-1 CASSQSGAGPNTEAFF TGTGCCAGCAGTCAATCAGGGGCAGGACCGAACACTGAAGCTTTCTTT
. TRBJ1-4 TRBD1 TRBV27 CASSDQGDTKGKLLF TGTGCCAGCAGTGACCAGGGGGATACTAAAGGAAAACTGTTATTT
many TRBJ1-2 . TRBV6-1 CASSTQSFNYGYTF TGTGCCAGCAGTACCCAATCTTTCAACTATGGCTACACCTTC
many TRBJ2-1 TRBD2 TRBV18 CASSPPISGSYNEQFF TGTGCCAGCTCACCACCGATCAGCGGGAGTTACAATGAGCAGTTCTTC
many TRBJ1-2 . TRBV2 CASSSGTDYGYTF TGTGCCAGCAGTTCCGGGACTGATTATGGCTACACCTTC
many TRBJ1-3 . TRBV28 CASSLGGAGANSGNTIYF TGTGCCAGCAGTCTCGGTGGGGCAGGGGCAAACTCTGGAAACACCATATATTTT
many TRBJ1-3 . TRBV5-1 CASSLVGGRFGNTIYF TGCGCCAGCAGCTTGGTAGGGGGACGGTTTGGAAACACCATATATTTT
many TRBJ2-3 . TRBV11-2 CASTSPAADTQYF TGTGCCAGCACCTCCCCCGCGGCAGATACGCAGTATTTT
. TRBJ2-7 TRBD1 TRBV5-1 CASSFLAGGYEQYF TGCGCCAGCAGCTTTTTGGCAGGGGGCTACGAGCAGTACTTC
many TRBJ1-1 . TRBV10-3 CAISEPGAEAFF TGTGCCATCAGTGAGCCAGGGGCTGAAGCTTTCTTT